This entry concerns a single TCR beta chain. TCRdb itself ran the 5' RACE reads through MiXCR, one entry per CDR3 protein. The sample has approximately 210,000 distinct CDR3 sequences, roughly 13% seen once; the top ten hold approximately 16%. The sample is drawn from a study of CD8 T cells in ankylosing spondylitis. Germline V gene lookup returns CDR1 MNHEY and CDR2 SMNVEV (reference sequence). This CDR3 is 15 amino acids long. With 5 bases removed from V and 6 bases from J, the gap between germline ends came to 18 bases. The rearrangement joins TRBV27 to TRBJ2-3, with D perhaps matching TRBD2 (6 bases). Sequenced material: blood, either unsorted or a sorted T cell fraction (not recorded which). This clonotype originated in a male donor with ankylosing spondylitis or in good health (not recorded which). The CDR3 DNA reads as TGTGCCAGCAGTGCCGGGACTTCTCGTACGGATACGCAGTATTTT. Translation gives CASSAGTSRTDTQYF.